The sequence of this TCR beta chain was determined in a study of CD8+CD57+ T cells in acquired aplastic anemia. Study-wide context: Roughly 3.1 ug was the average amount of DNA from sorted CD4+ and CD8+ cells. CD4+ cells from healthy donors averaged approximately 9.8 million reads.

The template used for profiling TCR beta VDJ and CDR3 was genomic DNA. MiXCR was run by TCRdb on the reads, yielding one entry per CDR3 protein. Of 200,000 to 250,000 distinct CDR3 sequences detected, 30% to 40% appear once; the ten largest clones hold about 1.1%. V lost 4 bases, J lost 3 bases, and 13 bases lay in between. CDR1 and CDR2 (germline): SQVTM, ANQGSEA. There are 14 residues in the CDR3. The specimen sequenced was sorted CD4+, CD8+, or CD8+CD57+ T cells (not recorded which) from PBMCs. The J gene is TRBJ1-3, the V gene TRBV29-1; no clear D. This sequence was found in a human donor in good health, serving as a control. The CDR3 sequence: CSVVRGGNGNTIYF. DNA of the CDR3: TGCAGCGTTGTTCGGGGAGGCAATGGAAACACCATATATTTT.